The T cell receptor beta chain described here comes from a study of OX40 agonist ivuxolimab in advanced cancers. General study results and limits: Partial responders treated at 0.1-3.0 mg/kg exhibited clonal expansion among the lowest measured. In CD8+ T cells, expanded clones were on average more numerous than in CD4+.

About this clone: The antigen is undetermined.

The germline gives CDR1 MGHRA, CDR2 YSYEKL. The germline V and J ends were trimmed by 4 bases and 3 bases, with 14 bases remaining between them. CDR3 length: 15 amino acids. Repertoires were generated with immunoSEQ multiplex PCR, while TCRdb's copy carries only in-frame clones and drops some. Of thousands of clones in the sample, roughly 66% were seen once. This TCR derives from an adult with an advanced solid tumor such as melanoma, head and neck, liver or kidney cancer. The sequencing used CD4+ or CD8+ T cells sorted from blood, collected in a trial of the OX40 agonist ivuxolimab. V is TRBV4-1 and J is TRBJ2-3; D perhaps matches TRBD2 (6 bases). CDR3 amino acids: CASSPLAGPTDTQYF. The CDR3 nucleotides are TGCGCCAGCAGCCCCCTGGCGGGGCCGACAGATACGCAGTATTTT.